This T cell receptor beta chain was obtained from a study of T cell responses to AZD1222 COVID-19 vaccine. This table comes from immunoSEQ multiplex PCR, and its TCRdb copy is limited to in-frame clones, with some not included. The sample has about 110,000 clones, roughly 89% seen once. The receptor was isolated from an adult in good health. The sequences come from peripheral blood, collected on day 0 of AZD1222 vaccination.

The CDR3 protein is CASSEQGPNTQYF. The CDR3 DNA reads as TGCGCCAGCAGTGAGCAAGGGCCGAATACGCAGTATTTT. This chain joins TRBV10-1 and TRBJ2-3; the D is unclear. Germline CDR1 is WNHNN and CDR2 is SYGVQD (reference sequence). V was pared by 2 bases and J by 7 bases, with 10 bases between. The CDR3 spans 13 residues.